The 14 T cell receptor beta chains below were found in one sample sequenced in a study of beta chain features in type 1 diabetes. General study results and limits: Moderately but significantly shorter TCRB CDR3s were found in Type 1 diabetes patients in all four CD4+ subsets.

No cognate antigen is known for these TCRs. Sequencing targeted expressed TCRB transcripts, as all isolated RNA had been reverse transcribed. The protocol was immunoSEQ multiplex PCR, while the TCRdb copy is restricted to in-frame clones and leaves out a portion. Counted here are 200,000 to 300,000 clones, around 21% occurring once; the ten biggest clones make up less than 0.035%. The sequenced sample was naive CD4+ T cells from blood. These receptors came from a woman in her 40s with type 1 diabetes.

The V and J genes are TRBV28 and TRBJ1-5; D is uncertain. The CDR3 sequence is 14 residues long. Germline-derived CDR1 and CDR2 are MDHEN and SYDVKM. V lost 2 bases and J lost 4, with 9 bases in between. The CDR3 bases are TGTGCCAGCAGTTTAGAGGGTAGGAATCAGCCCCAGCATTTT. It translates to CASSLEGRNQPQHF.

This clone was observed a few times. V usage is TRBV4-3 and J usage is TRBJ2-6, with 7 positions matching TRBD1. This CDR3 comprises 18 residues. V shed 0 bases and J 0 bases; nucleotides not matched to a gene: 5. CDR1 and CDR2 from the germline V gene are LGHNA and YSLEER. CDR3 protein: CASSQDRGLNSGANVLTF. Written as DNA, the CDR3 is TGCGCCAGCAGCCAAGATAGGGGGCTTAACTCTGGGGCCAACGTCCTGACTTTC.

This clone has more than one count but fewer than ten. The gene calls are TRBV7-9 and TRBJ1-2, with D perhaps TRBD1 (6 bases). Germline V gene data show CDR1 as SEHNR and CDR2 as FQNEAQ (reference sequence). V was shortened by 1 base and J by 4 bases, with 13 bases between the two germline ends. The CDR3 is 15 amino acids. The CDR3 is CASSLVPDRPYGYTF. The DNA for the CDR3 is TGTGCCAGCAGCTTAGTCCCCGACAGGCCCTATGGCTACACCTTC.

This clone came up a few times. The chain employs TRBV30 and TRBJ2-1; D may be TRBD1 (5 bases). Germline V CDR1 and CDR2: GTSNPN, SVGIG (reference sequence). The V end lost 4 bases, the J end lost 0 bases, and 10 bases lay between the germline ends. CDR3 size: 14 residues. In DNA form, the CDR3 reads TGTGCCTGGAAGGGGATACCCTCCTACAATGAGCAGTTCTTC. Translated, it gives CAWKGIPSYNEQFF. The variable domain in full, with the rest retrieved from reference TRBV30 and TRBJ2-1, is SQTIHQWPATLVQPVGSPLSLECTVEGTSNPNLYWYRQAAGRGLQLLFYSVGIGQISSEVPQNLSASRPQDRQFILSSKKLLLSDSGFYLCAWKGIPSYNEQFFGPGTRLTVL.

V is TRBV10-3 and J is TRBJ2-2, with 8 bases that match TRBD1. The CDR3 covers 16 residues. Per germline, CDR1 ENHRY and CDR2 SYGVKD. V trimming: 0 bases; J trimming: 0 bases; junction bases outside the gene matches: 0. This chain's CDR3 is CAISESTGANTGELFF. The CDR3, as DNA: TGTGCCATCAGTGAGTCGACAGGGGCGAACACCGGGGAGCTGTTTTTT.

In its sample, this clone was seen a few times. CDR3 in DNA: TGTGCCAGCAGTTCCGGGACAGGGGGCCACAATGAGCAGTTCTTC. Its protein is CASSSGTGGHNEQFF. The gene calls are TRBV5-4 and TRBJ2-1; TRBD1 matches 12 bases. CDR1 is SGHNT and CDR2 is YYREEE in the germline V gene (reference sequence). The trim removed 5 bases at V and 5 bases at J, leaving 5 bases unmatched. The CDR3 is 15 amino acids.

The chain combines TRBV15 with TRBJ2-6; TRBD1 agrees at 8 bases. Looked up from germline, CDR1 is LNHNV and CDR2 is YYDKDF (reference sequence). The CDR3 consists of 18 residues. Trimming cost V 1 base and J 3 bases; bases outside gene matches: 8. CDR3: CATSRAFDRGGGANVLTF. DNA of the CDR3: TGTGCCACCAGCAGAGCATTTGACAGGGGTGGTGGGGCCAACGTCCTGACTTTC.

This clone turned up a few times. The genes are TRBV7-3 and TRBJ1-1; D gene unclear. CDR1 and CDR2 (germline): SGHTA, FQGTGA. The CDR3 sequence is 14 residues long. Trimming left V 8 bases short and J 5 bases short, with 18 bases between. The CDR3 here is CASSPQVGGTEAFF. The CDR3 coding sequence is TGTGCCAGCTCACCCCAAGTGGGCGGGACTGAAGCTTTCTTT.

V and J are TRBV27 and TRBJ1-2; D is ambiguous. Trimming cost V 5 bases and J 7 bases, with 20 bases left between them. Germline assignment: CDR1 MNHEY and CDR2 SMNVEV (reference sequence). This CDR3 comprises 15 residues. The CDR3, as DNA: TGTGCCAGCAGTCCCCTCCCGGGGAGCGCGGGTGGCTACACCTTC. Translated: CASSPLPGSAGGYTF.

V gene TRBV10-3 combines with J gene TRBJ1-3; D remains unclear. CDR3 length: 15 residues. Germline V gene data show CDR1 as ENHRY and CDR2 as SYGVKD. V was clipped by 2 bases and J by 4 bases, with 12 bases between them. CDR3 loop: CAISEADRGGNTIYF. CDR3 bases: TGTGCCATCAGTGAGGCGGATCGCGGGGGAAACACCATATATTTT.

This clone has a handful of counts. CDR3 region: CASSVPAGTGSIGANVLTF. Written as DNA, the CDR3 is TGTGCCAGCAGCGTACCCGCCGGGACAGGGTCAATTGGGGCCAACGTCCTGACTTTC. The V gene is TRBV9, the J gene TRBJ2-6; 9 positions match TRBD1. This CDR3 spans 19 amino acids. Germline CDR1 SGDLS, CDR2 YYNGEE. With 1 base clipped from V and 3 bases from J, the junction kept 11 bases outside the gene matches.

CDR3 amino acids: CASSEQGTSGYEQYF. CDR3 DNA: TGTGCCAGCAGCGAACAGGGAACTAGCGGGTACGAGCAGTACTTC. The chain uses TRBV4-2 and TRBJ2-7; 9 bases are shared with TRBD2. Germline CDR1 reads LGHNA; CDR2 reads YNFKEQ. Losses at the gene ends were 5 bases for V and 4 bases for J; bases not matched to a gene: 9. There are 15 residues in the CDR3.

The chain has TRBV10-3 and TRBJ2-1, with D perhaps TRBD1 (6 bases). Germline lookup yields CDR1 ENHRY and CDR2 SYGVKD. V dropped 4 bases and J dropped 8 bases, with 9 bases sitting between them. CDR3 length equals 12 residues. The CDR3 DNA sequence: TGTGCCATCAGTGCAGGGGACGATGAGCAGTTCTTC. It is translated as CAISAGDDEQFF.

In DNA form, the CDR3 reads TGCGCCAGCAGACAGGGGCCCTCCTACGAGCAGTACTTC. This translates into CASRQGPSYEQYF. The chain joins TRBV5-1 to TRBJ2-7; 7 positions match TRBD1. The V and J ends lost 5 bases and 0 bases, in that order; junction bases with no gene match: 2. The CDR3 spans 13 residues. Germline-derived CDR1 and CDR2 are SGHRS and YFSETQ.